Reported below is one TCR beta chain. Its recognized antigen is unknown. The sample holds no much larger clone one base away, and base qualities are not on file. The time point label, as the study defines it: baseline before first vaccination. The vaccinee samples were drawn from two UK trials, COV001 and COV002, one of which was a single-blind randomized controlled phase 2/3 trial testing AZD1222 (ChAdOx1 nCoV-19) in healthy adults. Trial participant PBMC samples were collected at day 0 and day 28 after the second dose for TCRbeta chain sequencing. This entry is derived from a study of T cell responses to AZD1222 COVID-19 vaccine (dated by TCRdb to the early 2020s). Regarding the research as a whole: AZD1222 recipients given second doses at about 4 weeks or at about 12 weeks were pooled, since spike-specific TCR depth and breadth were not found to differ between the two schedules. TCR sequencing covered fewer than 250 trial participants: 200 to 220 given two doses of AZD1222 and 26 given two doses of MenACWY control vaccine. Enrollment into the trials was organized by age into subgroups of 18-55, 56-69 and 70-plus years, and those subgroups contained roughly 150, 30 and 60 TCR-sequenced participants, respectively. What the work shows at the level of the full study, not this receptor alone: Vaccine-associated CD4 TCRs spanned the whole spike protein, with dominant responses in regions 160-218 and 743-854. Spike-specific TCR breadth and depth rose significantly after two AZD1222 doses compared with day 0 and with MenACWY recipients. Epitopes outside the regions mutated in the B.1.351 and B.1.1.7 variants were reportedly recognized by nearly half of the unique spike-specific TCRs. Most participants were white British and females outnumbered males, and the authors suggested that clonal diversity may have been underestimated. Because no day 14 peak-response samples were available, the repertoires could be characterized only after the peak T cell response. In the small 56-69-year group, the increase in depth fell short of significance, most likely because of low power. Only six AZD1222 recipients were SARS-CoV-2 seropositive at baseline, limiting conclusions about previously exposed vaccinees.

The CDR3 regions of human TCRbeta chains were subjected to immunosequencing. From the authors' description of their analysis: TCRs in the repertoires were matched against a reference library of SARS-CoV-2-specific TCRs that had been generated with the MIRA antigen-specificity platform. Breadth was defined as the fraction of unique TCRs that were SARS-CoV-2-associated. Depth was defined as the fraction of total T cells that were SARS-CoV-2-associated. Using the MIRA data, each spike-specific TCR was assigned both to the spike region to which the TCR was reactive and to a CD4 or CD8 class. Log10-transformed breadth and depth values were compared by one-way ANOVA with Sidak's multiple comparisons tests. In its TCRdb copy, this immuneACCESS table keeps in-frame sequences only and misses some clones. Where compared with another copy, unresolved V genes explain less than half of these, and the others have no known cause. V and J calls and clone size follow that table, whereas D and trimming were derived from the DNA. The sample contains around 120,000 clones, roughly nine tenths of them found a single time. Around 9.4% of the sample rests with the top ten.

As encoded in the germline V gene, CDR1 is SGHTA while CDR2 is FQGNSA. From cysteine to phenylalanine, the CDR3 is 11 amino acids long. Only CDR3 DNA is held: 33 bases, read in frame from base 1. The germline ends are 9 bases apart after V is trimmed by 5 bases and J by 7 bases. The clonotype was recovered from an adult in good health. The sequence links TRBV7-2 to TRBJ2-7, with no reliable assignment of the D segment. The sequenced sample was peripheral blood, obtained on day 0 of AZD1222 vaccination. The CDR3 corresponds to CASSRYGEQYF. The nucleotide sequence reads as follows: TGTGCCAGCAGCCGCTATGGGGAGCAGTACTTC.